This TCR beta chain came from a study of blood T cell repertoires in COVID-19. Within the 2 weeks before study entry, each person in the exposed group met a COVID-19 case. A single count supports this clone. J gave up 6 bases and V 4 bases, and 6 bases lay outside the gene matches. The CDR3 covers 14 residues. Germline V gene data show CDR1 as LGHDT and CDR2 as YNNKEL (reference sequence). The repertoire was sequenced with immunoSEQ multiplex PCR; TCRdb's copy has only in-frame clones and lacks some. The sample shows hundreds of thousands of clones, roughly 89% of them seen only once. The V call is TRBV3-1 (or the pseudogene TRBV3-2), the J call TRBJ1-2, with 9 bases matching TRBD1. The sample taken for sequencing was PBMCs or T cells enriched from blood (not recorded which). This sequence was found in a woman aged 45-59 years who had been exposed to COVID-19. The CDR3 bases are TGTGCCAGCAGCCGACTACAGGGGGCCGATGGCTACACCTTC. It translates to CASSRLQGADGYTF.